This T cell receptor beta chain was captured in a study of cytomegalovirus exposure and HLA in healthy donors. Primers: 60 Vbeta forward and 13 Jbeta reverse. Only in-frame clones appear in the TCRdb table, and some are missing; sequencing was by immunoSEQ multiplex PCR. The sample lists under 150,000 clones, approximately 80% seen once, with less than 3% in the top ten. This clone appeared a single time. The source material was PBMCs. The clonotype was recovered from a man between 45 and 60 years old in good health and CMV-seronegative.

The CDR3: CAWSGPGGTEAFF. Here the CDR3 DNA reads TGTGCCTGGAGTGGACCAGGAGGCACTGAAGCTTTCTTT. The rearrangement joins TRBV30 to TRBJ1-1; no reliable D call. The CDR3 loop spans 13 amino acids. CDR1 GTSNPN and CDR2 SVGIG come from the germline V gene (reference sequence). V lost 1 base and J 4 bases, leaving 10 bases between the germline ends.